This T cell receptor beta chain was identified during a study of neurological immune-mediated disorders. Notes on the study in general: Expanded clones shared no identical CDR3 amino acid sequences across subjects, which suggested private TCR-beta repertoires in all groups. HTLV-1-associated myelopathy showed the most TCR clonal expansion; multiple sclerosis the least, below healthy controls.

The cDNA was generated through 5'RACE incorporating 10-nucleotide random UMIs. A single record per CDR3 protein comes from TCRdb applying MiXCR to the 5' RACE reads. This sample has about 80,000 distinct CDR3 sequences, with 5.8% found just once. Time point: longitudinal time-point 2. The CDR3 consists of 14 residues. Germline values: CDR1 MGHRA, CDR2 YSYEKL. This clonotype was seen at least ten times. The antigen remains unidentified. Compared with germline, one end of the junction differs, possibly owing to a read error. This chain joins TRBV4-1 and TRBJ1-4; 7 nucleotides agree with TRBD1. The clonotype was recovered from a woman in her sixties with multiple sclerosis. Sequenced input: PBMCs. CDR3 nucleotide sequence: TGCGCCAGCAGCCACCCTACCCGGACAGGACTCTTAATTTTT. Its protein product is CASSHPTRTGLLIF.